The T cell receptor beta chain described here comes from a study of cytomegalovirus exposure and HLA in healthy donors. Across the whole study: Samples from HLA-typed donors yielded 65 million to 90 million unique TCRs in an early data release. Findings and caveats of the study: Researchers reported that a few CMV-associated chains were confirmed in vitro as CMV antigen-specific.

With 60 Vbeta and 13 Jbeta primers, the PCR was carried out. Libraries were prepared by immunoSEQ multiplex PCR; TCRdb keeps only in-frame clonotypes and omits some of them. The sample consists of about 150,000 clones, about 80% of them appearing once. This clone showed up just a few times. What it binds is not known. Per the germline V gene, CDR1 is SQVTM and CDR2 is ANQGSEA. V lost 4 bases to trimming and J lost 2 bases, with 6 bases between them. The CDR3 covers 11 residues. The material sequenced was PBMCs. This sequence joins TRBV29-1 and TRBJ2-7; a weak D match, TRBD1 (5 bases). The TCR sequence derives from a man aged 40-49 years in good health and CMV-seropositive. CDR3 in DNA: TGCAGCGTTGGACAGACCTACGAGCAGTACTTC. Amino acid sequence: CSVGQTYEQYF.